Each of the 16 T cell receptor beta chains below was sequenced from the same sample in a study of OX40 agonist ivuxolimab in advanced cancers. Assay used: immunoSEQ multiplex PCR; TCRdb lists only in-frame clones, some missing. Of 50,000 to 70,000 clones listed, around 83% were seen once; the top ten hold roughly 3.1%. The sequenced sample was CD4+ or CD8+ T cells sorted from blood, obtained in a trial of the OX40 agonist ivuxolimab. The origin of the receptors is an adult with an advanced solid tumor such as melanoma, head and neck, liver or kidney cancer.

Here the CDR3 reads CASSQGYTEAFF. CDR3 in DNA: TGTGCCAGCAGCCAGGGTTACACTGAAGCTTTCTTT. The chain combines TRBV7-2 with TRBJ1-1; maybe TRBD1 (5 bases). Germline CDR1 SGHTA, CDR2 FQGNSA. CDR3 size: 12 residues. V was shortened by 5 bases and J by 3 bases, with 7 bases between the two germline ends.

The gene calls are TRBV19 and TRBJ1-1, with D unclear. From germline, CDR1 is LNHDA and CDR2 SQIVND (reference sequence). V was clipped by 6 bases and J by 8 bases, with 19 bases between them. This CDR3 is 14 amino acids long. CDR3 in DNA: TGTGCCAGTAGGAACGGCCTCCCCACGGCGGAAGCTTTCTTT. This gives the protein CASRNGLPTAEAFF.

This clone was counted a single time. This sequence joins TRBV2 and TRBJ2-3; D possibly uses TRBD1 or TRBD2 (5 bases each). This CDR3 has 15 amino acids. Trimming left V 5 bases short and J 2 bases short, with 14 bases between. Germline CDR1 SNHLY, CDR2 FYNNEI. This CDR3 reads CASSFSGTNTDTQYF. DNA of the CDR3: TGTGCCAGCAGTTTCTCCGGGACCAACACAGATACGCAGTATTTT.

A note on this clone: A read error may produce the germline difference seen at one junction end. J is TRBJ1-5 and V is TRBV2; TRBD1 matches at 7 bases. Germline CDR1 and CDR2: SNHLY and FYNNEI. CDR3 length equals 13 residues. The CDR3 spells CASREDREGAQHF. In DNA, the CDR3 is TGTGCCAGCAGGGAAGACAGGGAAGGGGCCCAGCATTTT.

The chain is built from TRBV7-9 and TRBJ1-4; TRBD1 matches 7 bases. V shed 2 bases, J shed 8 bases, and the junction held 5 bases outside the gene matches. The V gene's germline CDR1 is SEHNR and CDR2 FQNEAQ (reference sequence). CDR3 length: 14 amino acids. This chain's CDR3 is CASSLQGGLEKLFF. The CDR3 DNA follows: TGTGCCAGCAGCTTACAGGGGGGATTGGAAAAACTGTTTTTT.

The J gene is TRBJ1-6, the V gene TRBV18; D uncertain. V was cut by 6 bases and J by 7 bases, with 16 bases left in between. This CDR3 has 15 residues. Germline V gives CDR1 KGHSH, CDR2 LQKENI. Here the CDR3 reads CASSPVGDPNSPLHF. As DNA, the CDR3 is TGTGCCAGCTCCCCCGTCGGGGATCCGAATTCACCCCTCCACTTT.

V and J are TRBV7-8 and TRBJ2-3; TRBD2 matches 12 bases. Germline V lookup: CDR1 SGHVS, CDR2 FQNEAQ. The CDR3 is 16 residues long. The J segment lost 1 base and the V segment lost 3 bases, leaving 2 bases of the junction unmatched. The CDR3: CASSFGTSGRTDTQYF. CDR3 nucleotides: TGTGCCAGCAGCTTCGGGACTAGCGGGCGCACAGATACGCAGTATTTT.

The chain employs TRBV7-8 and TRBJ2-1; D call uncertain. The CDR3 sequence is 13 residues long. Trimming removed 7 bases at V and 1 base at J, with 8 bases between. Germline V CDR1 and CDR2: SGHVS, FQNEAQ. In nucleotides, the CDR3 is TGTGCCAGCACCCCAGGATCCTACAATGAGCAGTTCTTC. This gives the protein CASTPGSYNEQFF.

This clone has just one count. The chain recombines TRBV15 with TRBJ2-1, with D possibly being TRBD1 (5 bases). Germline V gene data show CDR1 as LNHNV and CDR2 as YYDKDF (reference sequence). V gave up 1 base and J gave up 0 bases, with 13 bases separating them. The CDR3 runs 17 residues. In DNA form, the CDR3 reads TGTGCCACCAGCAGAGGCCAGACAGTTAGCTCCTACAATGAGCAGTTCTTC. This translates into CATSRGQTVSSYNEQFF. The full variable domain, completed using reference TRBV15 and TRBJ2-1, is DAMVIQNPRYQVTQFGKPVTLSCSQTLNHNVMYWYQQKSSQAPKLLFHYYDKDFNNEADTPDNFQSRRPNTSFCFLDIRSPGLGDTAMYLCATSRGQTVSSYNEQFFGPGTRLTVL.

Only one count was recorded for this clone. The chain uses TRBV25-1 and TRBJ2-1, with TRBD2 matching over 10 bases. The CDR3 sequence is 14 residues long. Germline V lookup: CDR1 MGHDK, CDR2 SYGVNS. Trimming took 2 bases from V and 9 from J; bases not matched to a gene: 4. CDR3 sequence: CASSEKREGREQFF. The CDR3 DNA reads TGTGCCAGCAGTGAAAAGCGGGAGGGACGTGAGCAGTTCTTC.

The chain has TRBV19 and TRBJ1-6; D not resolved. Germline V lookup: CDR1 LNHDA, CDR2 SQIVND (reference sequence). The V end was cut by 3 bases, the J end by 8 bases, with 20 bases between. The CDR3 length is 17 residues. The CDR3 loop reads CASSISRGLALDSPLHF. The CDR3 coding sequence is TGTGCCAGTAGTATTTCCCGAGGACTGGCCTTGGATTCACCCCTCCACTTT.

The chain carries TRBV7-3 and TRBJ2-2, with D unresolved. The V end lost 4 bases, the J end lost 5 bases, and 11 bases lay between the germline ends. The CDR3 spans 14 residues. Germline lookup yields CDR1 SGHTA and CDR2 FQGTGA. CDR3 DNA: TGTGCCAGCAGCTATGGGGAAGAGACCGGGGAGCTGTTTTTT. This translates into CASSYGEETGELFF.

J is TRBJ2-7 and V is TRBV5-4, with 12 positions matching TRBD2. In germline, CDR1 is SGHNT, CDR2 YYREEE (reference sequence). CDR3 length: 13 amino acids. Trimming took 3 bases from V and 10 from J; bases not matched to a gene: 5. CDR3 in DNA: TGTGCCAGCAGCTCCCAGACTAGCGGGGGACAGTACTTC. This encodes CASSSQTSGGQYF. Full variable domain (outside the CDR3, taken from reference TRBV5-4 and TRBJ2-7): ETGVTQSPTHLIKTRGQQVTLRCSSQSGHNTVSWYQQALGQGPQFIFQYYREEENGRGNFPPRFSGLQFPNYSSELNVNALELDDSALYLCASSSQTSGGQYFGPGTRLTVT.

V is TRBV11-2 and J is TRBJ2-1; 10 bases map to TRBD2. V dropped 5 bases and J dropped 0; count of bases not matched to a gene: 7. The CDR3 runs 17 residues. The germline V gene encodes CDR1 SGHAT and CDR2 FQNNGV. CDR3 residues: CASSQGLAMSSYNEQFF. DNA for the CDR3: TGTGCCAGCAGCCAGGGACTAGCGATGAGCTCCTACAATGAGCAGTTCTTC.

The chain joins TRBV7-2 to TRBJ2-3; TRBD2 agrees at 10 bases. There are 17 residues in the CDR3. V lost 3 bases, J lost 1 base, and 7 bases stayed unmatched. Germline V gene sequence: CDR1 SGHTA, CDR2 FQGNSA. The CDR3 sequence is CASSFLAGGWGTDTQYF. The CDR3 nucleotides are TGTGCCAGCAGCTTTTTAGCGGGAGGCTGGGGCACAGATACGCAGTATTTT.

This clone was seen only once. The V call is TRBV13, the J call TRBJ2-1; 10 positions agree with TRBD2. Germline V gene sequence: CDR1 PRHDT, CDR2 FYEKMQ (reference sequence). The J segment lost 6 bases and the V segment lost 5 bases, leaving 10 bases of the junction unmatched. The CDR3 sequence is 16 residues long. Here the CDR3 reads CASSGPPLAGGNEQFF. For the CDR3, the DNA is TGTGCCAGCAGCGGGCCCCCGTTAGCGGGAGGCAATGAGCAGTTCTTC.